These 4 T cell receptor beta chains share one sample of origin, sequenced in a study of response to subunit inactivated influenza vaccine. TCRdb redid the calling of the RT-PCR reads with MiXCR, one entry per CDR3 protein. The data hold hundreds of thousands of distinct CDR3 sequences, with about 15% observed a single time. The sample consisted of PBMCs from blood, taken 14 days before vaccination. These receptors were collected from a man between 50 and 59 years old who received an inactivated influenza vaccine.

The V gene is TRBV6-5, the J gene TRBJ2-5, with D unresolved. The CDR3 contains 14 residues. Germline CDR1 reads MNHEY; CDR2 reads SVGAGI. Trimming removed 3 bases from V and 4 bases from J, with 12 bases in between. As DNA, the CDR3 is TGTGCCAGCAGTTATCCCGGTATCGGAGAGACCCAGTACTTC. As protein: CASSYPGIGETQYF.

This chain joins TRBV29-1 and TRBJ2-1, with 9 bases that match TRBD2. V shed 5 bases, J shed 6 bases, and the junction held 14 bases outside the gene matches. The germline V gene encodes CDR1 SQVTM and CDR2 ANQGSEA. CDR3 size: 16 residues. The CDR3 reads CSVRGRPGTSSNEQFF. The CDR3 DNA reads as TGCAGCGTTCGGGGGCGGCCCGGGACTAGCAGCAATGAGCAGTTCTTC.

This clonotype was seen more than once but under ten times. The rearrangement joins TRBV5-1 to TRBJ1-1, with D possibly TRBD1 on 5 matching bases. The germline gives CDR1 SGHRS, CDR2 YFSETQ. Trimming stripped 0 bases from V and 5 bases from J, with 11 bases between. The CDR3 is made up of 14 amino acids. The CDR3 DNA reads TGCGCCAGCAGCTTGGAGGTCAGGGATACTGAAGCTTTCTTT. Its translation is CASSLEVRDTEAFF.

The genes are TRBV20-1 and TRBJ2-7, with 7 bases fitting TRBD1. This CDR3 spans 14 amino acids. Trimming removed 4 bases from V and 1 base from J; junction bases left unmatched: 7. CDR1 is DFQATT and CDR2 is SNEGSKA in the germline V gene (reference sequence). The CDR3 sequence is CSATRQGHSYEQYF. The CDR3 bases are TGCAGTGCTACAAGACAGGGCCATTCCTACGAGCAGTACTTC.